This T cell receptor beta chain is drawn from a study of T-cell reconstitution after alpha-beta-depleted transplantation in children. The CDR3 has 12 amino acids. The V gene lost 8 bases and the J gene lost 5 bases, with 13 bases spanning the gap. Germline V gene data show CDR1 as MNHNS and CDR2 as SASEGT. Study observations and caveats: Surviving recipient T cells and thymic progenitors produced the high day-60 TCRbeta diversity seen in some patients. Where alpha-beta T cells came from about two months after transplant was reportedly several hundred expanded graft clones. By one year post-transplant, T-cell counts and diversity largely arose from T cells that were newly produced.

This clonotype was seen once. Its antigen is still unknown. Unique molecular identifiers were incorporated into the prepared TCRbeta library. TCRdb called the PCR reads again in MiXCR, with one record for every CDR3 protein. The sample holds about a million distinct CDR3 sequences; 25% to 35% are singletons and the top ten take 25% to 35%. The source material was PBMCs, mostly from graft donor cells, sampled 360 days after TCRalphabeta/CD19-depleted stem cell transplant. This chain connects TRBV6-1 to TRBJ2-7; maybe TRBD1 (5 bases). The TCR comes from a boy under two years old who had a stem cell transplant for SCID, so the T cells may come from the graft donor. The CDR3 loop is CASRDSHDEQYF. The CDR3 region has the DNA TGTGCCAGCCGAGACAGTCACGACGAGCAGTACTTC.